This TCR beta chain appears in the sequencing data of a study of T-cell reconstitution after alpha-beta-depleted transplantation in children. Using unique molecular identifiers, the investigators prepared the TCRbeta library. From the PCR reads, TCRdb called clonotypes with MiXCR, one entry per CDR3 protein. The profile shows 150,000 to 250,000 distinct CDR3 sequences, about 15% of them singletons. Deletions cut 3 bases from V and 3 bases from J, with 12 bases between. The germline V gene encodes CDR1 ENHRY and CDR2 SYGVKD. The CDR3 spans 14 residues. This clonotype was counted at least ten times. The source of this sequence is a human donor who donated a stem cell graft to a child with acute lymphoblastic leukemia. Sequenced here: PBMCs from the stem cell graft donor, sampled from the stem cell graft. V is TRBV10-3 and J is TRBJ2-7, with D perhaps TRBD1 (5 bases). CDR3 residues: CAISDQGRFYEQYF. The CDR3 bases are TGTGCCATCAGTGACCAGGGAAGGTTCTACGAGCAGTACTTC.